This TCR beta chain was identified in a study of cytomegalovirus exposure and HLA in healthy donors. In the PCR, 60 Vbeta and 13 Jbeta primers were used. TCRdb's table, derived via immunoSEQ multiplex PCR, lists solely in-frame clones and lacks some. This table has around 200,000 clones, 65% to 90% appearing once. The CDR3 is 15 residues long. V gave up 1 base and J gave up 0 bases, with 9 bases separating them. The V gene's germline CDR1 is SGHDT and CDR2 YYEEEE. Study-level points and caveats: Analyses of presence and absence presupposed an approximately uniform sequencing depth across donors. Across HLA loci, a later analysis found differing TCR association rates, with DRB1 most and HLA-C fewest. A later analysis, which compared TCR beta chains of equal frequency, found the HLA-associated ones more clonally expanded. Per published accounts, TCR beta sequences correctly predicted the HLA-A and HLA-B alleles of most subjects.

This clone showed up just once. What it binds is not known. The receptor comes from a girl aged 5-17 years in good health and CMV-seronegative. Sequencing used PBMCs. This sequence joins TRBV5-6 and TRBJ2-3; D ambiguous. The CDR3 spells CASSLLGKSTDTQYF. The CDR3 nucleotides read TGTGCCAGCAGCTTGTTGGGCAAAAGCACAGATACGCAGTATTTT.